The rows below give T cell receptor beta chains drawn from one sample of a study of Ad26.COV2.S vaccination and SARS-CoV-2 variants. Clones were sequenced by immunoSEQ multiplex PCR, and TCRdb holds only the in-frame ones, with some missing. The sample lists 400,000 to 500,000 clones, approximately 90% occurring once. The sequencing here drew on peripheral blood, taken in a trial of Ad26.COV2.S vaccine versus placebo. These receptors all come from a person aged 18-60 years who received the Ad26.COV2.S COVID-19 vaccine or a placebo. CDR3s include the opening cysteine and the closing phenylalanine or tryptophan. Fields, in order: CDR3 DNA, CDR3 protein, V gene, J gene, clone size, D gene. D genes are given only for firm matches. Clone size is given for some rows only: seen once, a few or many times, or a class if the clone is expanded.

CDR3 DNA: TGTGCCAGCAGCCCCCGGACAGGGGGTAGCTCCTACGAGCAGTACTTC
CDR3 protein: CASSPRTGGSSYEQYF
V gene: TRBV9
J gene: TRBJ2-7
clone size: .
D gene: TRBD1

CDR3 DNA: TGTGCCAGCACGTTCCCGTTCGGACAGAATACCGGGGAGCTGTTTTTT
CDR3 protein: CASTFPFGQNTGELFF
V gene: TRBV25-1
J gene: TRBJ2-2
clone size: .
D gene: .

CDR3 DNA: TGTGCCAGCAGCTTAGTTAGGAGACCGAACACTGAAGCTTTCTTT
CDR3 protein: CASSLVRRPNTEAFF
V gene: TRBV11-2
J gene: TRBJ1-1
clone size: once
D gene: .

CDR3 DNA: TGTGCCAGCAATCGGGGGGGCTCCTACAATGAGCAGTTCTTC
CDR3 protein: CASNRGGSYNEQFF
V gene: TRBV28
J gene: TRBJ2-1
clone size: .
D gene: TRBD2

CDR3 DNA: TGTGCCAGCAGCCAAGATCAACTAGCGGGGGGGACCGGGGAGCTGTTTTTT
CDR3 protein: CASSQDQLAGGTGELFF
V gene: TRBV3-1/TRBV3-2
J gene: TRBJ2-2
clone size: .
D gene: TRBD2

CDR3 DNA: TGTGCCAGTAGTATCGGGCCAGTCGACCGTCCCCACGAGCAGTACTTC
CDR3 protein: CASSIGPVDRPHEQYF
V gene: TRBV19
J gene: TRBJ2-7
clone size: .
D gene: .

CDR3 DNA: TGTGCCACCAGTGATACCAGGGGGGGACAAATCAGTGGCTACACCTTC
CDR3 protein: CATSDTRGGQISGYTF
V gene: TRBV24-1
J gene: TRBJ1-2
clone size: .
D gene: TRBD1

CDR3 DNA: TGTGCCACCAGCCCCGGCCCGAATGAGCAGTTCTTC
CDR3 protein: CATSPGPNEQFF
V gene: TRBV15
J gene: TRBJ2-1
clone size: .
D gene: .

CDR3 DNA: TGTGCCAGCAGCCCCGAGACCCGGGACAGGCACTACGAGCAGTACTTC
CDR3 protein: CASSPETRDRHYEQYF
V gene: TRBV11-2
J gene: TRBJ2-7
clone size: once
D gene: TRBD1

CDR3 DNA: TGTGCCAGCTCCCCCGACAGGGGGAACACTGAAGCTTTCTTT
CDR3 protein: CASSPDRGNTEAFF
V gene: TRBV11-3
J gene: TRBJ1-1
clone size: .
D gene: TRBD1

CDR3 DNA: TGTGCCAGCAGCTTAGGTTGGGGGGCTAATTCACCCCTCCACTTT
CDR3 protein: CASSLGWGANSPLHF
V gene: TRBV7-2
J gene: TRBJ1-6
clone size: .
D gene: .

CDR3 DNA: TGCGCCAGCAGCCAAACGGGACTAGCGGGGGCTGTCTCCTACGAGCAGTACTTC
CDR3 protein: CASSQTGLAGAVSYEQYF
V gene: TRBV4-1
J gene: TRBJ2-7
clone size: few
D gene: TRBD2

CDR3 DNA: TGTGCCAGCACACATACCCTAATTAGCGGGGAACTACAAGAGACCCAGTACTTC
CDR3 protein: CASTHTLISGELQETQYF
V gene: TRBV6-4
J gene: TRBJ2-5
clone size: .
D gene: TRBD2

CDR3 DNA: TGTGCCAGTAGTCCTCAGACTAGTAGCAATGAGCAGTTCTTC
CDR3 protein: CASSPQTSSNEQFF
V gene: TRBV19
J gene: TRBJ2-1
clone size: .
D gene: .

CDR3 DNA: TGTGCCAGCAGTGATGGTCTAGGCGTCGTCGAGACCCAGTACTTC
CDR3 protein: CASSDGLGVVETQYF
V gene: TRBV25-1
J gene: TRBJ2-5
clone size: .
D gene: .

CDR3 DNA: TGTGCCATCCCGTGGCGGGACAGGGTTCTCGATGAGCAGTTCTTC
CDR3 protein: CAIPWRDRVLDEQFF
V gene: TRBV10-3
J gene: TRBJ2-1
clone size: once
D gene: TRBD1

CDR3 DNA: TGTGCCAGCAGACGGGGGCTAGGTAATGAAAAACTGTTTTTT
CDR3 protein: CASRRGLGNEKLFF
V gene: TRBV2
J gene: TRBJ1-4
clone size: .
D gene: .

CDR3 DNA: TGTGCCAGCTCACCACTCAGGGATGAGCAGTTCTTC
CDR3 protein: CASSPLRDEQFF
V gene: TRBV18
J gene: TRBJ2-1
clone size: few
D gene: .

CDR3 DNA: TGTGCCAGCAGCCCTTTCTCCGGGTCCCGAGAGCAGTACTTC
CDR3 protein: CASSPFSGSREQYF
V gene: TRBV9
J gene: TRBJ2-7
clone size: .
D gene: .

CDR3 DNA: TGTGCCAGCAGCCAAAAGGGGGGTAACACTGAAGCTTTCTTT
CDR3 protein: CASSQKGGNTEAFF
V gene: TRBV3-1/TRBV3-2
J gene: TRBJ1-1
clone size: .
D gene: .

CDR3 DNA: TGCAGTGCTAGTCGCCGGGACCGACTCTCCTACGAGCAGTACTTC
CDR3 protein: CSASRRDRLSYEQYF
V gene: TRBV20-1
J gene: TRBJ2-7
clone size: .
D gene: .

CDR3 DNA: TGTGCCACCAGTGACTCCTTCACTAGCTCCTACAATGAGCAGTTCTTC
CDR3 protein: CATSDSFTSSYNEQFF
V gene: TRBV24-1
J gene: TRBJ2-1
clone size: .
D gene: .

CDR3 DNA: TGTGCCAGCTCACCACCTTACGAAGGTACCGAGCAGTACTTC
CDR3 protein: CASSPPYEGTEQYF
V gene: TRBV18
J gene: TRBJ2-7
clone size: .
D gene: .

CDR3 DNA: TGTGCCAGCAGCTCGAGCTCCTACGAGCAGTACTTC
CDR3 protein: CASSSSSYEQYF
V gene: TRBV7-2
J gene: TRBJ2-7
clone size: once
D gene: .

CDR3 DNA: TGTGCCAGCAGCGTAGGCGGGGGAAATCAGCCCCAGCATTTT
CDR3 protein: CASSVGGGNQPQHF
V gene: TRBV9
J gene: TRBJ1-5
clone size: .
D gene: .

CDR3 DNA: TGTGCCACCAGCATGGAAGGGGGCCGGGAGCTGTTTTTT
CDR3 protein: CATSMEGGRELFF
V gene: TRBV15
J gene: TRBJ2-2
clone size: once
D gene: TRBD1

CDR3 DNA: TGTGCCAGCAGTCCCCCCACAGGGTACCCACTCGAGCAGTACTTC
CDR3 protein: CASSPPTGYPLEQYF
V gene: TRBV28
J gene: TRBJ2-7
clone size: .
D gene: .

CDR3 DNA: TGCGCCAGCAGTCCAGTAGCGGGGGGGCACTACAATGAGCAGTTCTTC
CDR3 protein: CASSPVAGGHYNEQFF
V gene: TRBV10-1
J gene: TRBJ2-1
clone size: few
D gene: TRBD2

CDR3 DNA: TGTGCCAGCAGCCTTAGCGGAAGGGGAGATACGCAGTATTTT
CDR3 protein: CASSLSGRGDTQYF
V gene: TRBV28
J gene: TRBJ2-3
clone size: .
D gene: .

CDR3 DNA: TGTGCCAGCAGGGGGAGAAACGCTGGGGAGACCCAGTACTTC
CDR3 protein: CASRGRNAGETQYF
V gene: TRBV28
J gene: TRBJ2-5
clone size: .
D gene: .

CDR3 DNA: TGCGCCAGCAGCTTGGTGTCAGGGGGGGAGGCCCATGGCTACACCTTC
CDR3 protein: CASSLVSGGEAHGYTF
V gene: TRBV5-1
J gene: TRBJ1-2
clone size: .
D gene: TRBD1

CDR3 DNA: TGCGCCAGCAGTGAGTCTCAAGCGGGCAGCTCCTACAATGAGCAGTTCTTC
CDR3 protein: CASSESQAGSSYNEQFF
V gene: TRBV10-1
J gene: TRBJ2-1
clone size: .
D gene: .

CDR3 DNA: TGTGCCAGCAGCTCTTTAAGACAGCTTAACACCGGGGAGCTGTTTTTT
CDR3 protein: CASSSLRQLNTGELFF
V gene: TRBV7-6
J gene: TRBJ2-2
clone size: .
D gene: .

CDR3 DNA: TGTGCCAGCAGCTCGGGCCTGCGCCAAGAGACCCAGTACTTC
CDR3 protein: CASSSGLRQETQYF
V gene: TRBV7-8
J gene: TRBJ2-5
clone size: .
D gene: .

CDR3 DNA: TGCGCCAGCAGCTTGGTTGGGACCGGCACAGATACGCAGTATTTT
CDR3 protein: CASSLVGTGTDTQYF
V gene: TRBV5-1
J gene: TRBJ2-3
clone size: .
D gene: .

CDR3 DNA: TGCGCCAGCAGGGGGCCTCAGCCCCAGCATTTT
CDR3 protein: CASRGPQPQHF
V gene: TRBV10-1
J gene: TRBJ1-5
clone size: .
D gene: .

CDR3 DNA: TGTGCCAGCTCACCCCCGAATGCATGGGACATTCAGTACTTC
CDR3 protein: CASSPPNAWDIQYF
V gene: TRBV18
J gene: TRBJ2-4
clone size: .
D gene: .

CDR3 DNA: TGTGCCAGTAGTATAGATTCGGCCGCGAATACGCAGTATTTT
CDR3 protein: CASSIDSAANTQYF
V gene: TRBV19
J gene: TRBJ2-3
clone size: .
D gene: .

CDR3 DNA: TGTGCCAGCAGTTATAACGGCTGGGGGGTGAACACTGAAGCTTTCTTT
CDR3 protein: CASSYNGWGVNTEAFF
V gene: TRBV6-5
J gene: TRBJ1-1
clone size: .
D gene: .

CDR3 DNA: TGTGCCAGCAGTGTATCCGGGGGGGCCTACGAGCAGTACTTC
CDR3 protein: CASSVSGGAYEQYF
V gene: TRBV2
J gene: TRBJ2-7
clone size: .
D gene: TRBD2

CDR3 DNA: TGCGCCAGCAGCTTGGAGGGCCACGAGCAGTACTTC
CDR3 protein: CASSLEGHEQYF
V gene: TRBV5-1
J gene: TRBJ2-7
clone size: .
D gene: .

CDR3 DNA: TGTGCCATCAGTGAGTCCTACAGGGAGCCCAGCAATCAGCCCCAGCATTTT
CDR3 protein: CAISESYREPSNQPQHF
V gene: TRBV10-3
J gene: TRBJ1-5
clone size: .
D gene: .

CDR3 DNA: TGCGCCAGCAGCCAGACGGTCAACAGCCTCTACGAGCAGTACTTC
CDR3 protein: CASSQTVNSLYEQYF
V gene: TRBV4-3
J gene: TRBJ2-7
clone size: .
D gene: .

CDR3 DNA: TGTGCCAGCAGTTACCCGGGTTCTTGGGGAGCTTTCTTT
CDR3 protein: CASSYPGSWGAFF
V gene: TRBV6-2/TRBV6-3
J gene: TRBJ1-1
clone size: .
D gene: .

CDR3 DNA: TGTGCCAGCAGCCGTCCCCCTGGCGGGGGGGCTCCCGGGGAGCTGTTTTTT
CDR3 protein: CASSRPPGGGAPGELFF
V gene: TRBV6-2/TRBV6-3
J gene: TRBJ2-2
clone size: .
D gene: TRBD2

CDR3 DNA: TGTGCCAGTTCCGGGACAGGAATGAGGACTGAAGCTTTCTTT
CDR3 protein: CASSGTGMRTEAFF
V gene: TRBV19
J gene: TRBJ1-1
clone size: .
D gene: TRBD1

CDR3 DNA: TGTGCCAGCAGCGTAGGGACAGTCAGCACAGATACGCAGTATTTT
CDR3 protein: CASSVGTVSTDTQYF
V gene: TRBV9
J gene: TRBJ2-3
clone size: .
D gene: .

CDR3 DNA: TGTGCCAGCAGCGGAGACAGGGTACATGGCTACACCTTC
CDR3 protein: CASSGDRVHGYTF
V gene: TRBV12-3/TRBV12-4
J gene: TRBJ1-2
clone size: .
D gene: TRBD1

CDR3 DNA: TGTGCCAGCAGCCCGGGTCCGGGGATCCGGACAGATACGCAGTATTTT
CDR3 protein: CASSPGPGIRTDTQYF
V gene: TRBV21-1
J gene: TRBJ2-3
clone size: .
D gene: .

CDR3 DNA: TGTGCCAGCAGCCAAGGGACGAACACTGAAGCTTTCTTT
CDR3 protein: CASSQGTNTEAFF
V gene: TRBV3-1/TRBV3-2
J gene: TRBJ1-1
clone size: .
D gene: .